Each of the 21 T cell receptor beta chains below was sequenced from the same sample in a study of blood T cell repertoires in COVID-19 (dated by TCRdb to the early 2020s). The method was the immunoSEQ multiplex PCR assay. What TCRdb holds here is the immuneACCESS table cut down to in-frame rearrangements. Part of the clones is not present; checked against another copy, under half of the missing clones reflect an unresolved V gene, and the others are unexplained. This sample is represented by 130,000 to 150,000 clones; roughly 80% of them were singletons. 4.8% of the sample rests with the top ten. Material: peripheral blood. These receptors originate from a human donor in a cohort sampled during active COVID-19.

The chain recombines TRBV27 with TRBJ2-7; TRBD1 matches 7 bases. Germline V lookup: CDR1 MNHEY, CDR2 SMNVEV (reference sequence). V shed 6 bases and J 2 bases; nucleotides not matched to a gene: 7. The CDR3 spans 14 residues. The CDR3 DNA reads as TGTGCCAGCAGATCGGGTCAGGGGGCCTACGAGCAGTACTTC. The encoded protein is CASRSGQGAYEQYF.

The rearrangement joins TRBV2 to TRBJ2-7; tentative D call: TRBD1 (6 bases). V lost 6 bases and J lost 3, with 9 bases in between. Germline CDR1 SNHLY, CDR2 FYNNEI. This CDR3 has 12 residues. The CDR3 loop reads CASSRGDYEQYF. The CDR3 DNA follows: TGTGCCAGCAGCAGGGGAGACTACGAGCAGTACTTC.

This chain connects TRBV30 to TRBJ1-3; 7 nucleotides match TRBD1. In germline, CDR1 is GTSNPN, CDR2 SVGIG (reference sequence). With 4 bases clipped from V and 0 bases from J, the junction kept 6 bases outside the gene matches. There are 15 residues in the CDR3. The CDR3 nucleotides are TGTGCCTGGACCCCTGGACAGGCCTCTGGAAACACCATATATTTT. It codes for CAWTPGQASGNTIYF.

This clone turned up a few times. J is TRBJ1-1 and V is TRBV30; weak D call: TRBD1 (6 bases). Germline-derived CDR1 and CDR2 are GTSNPN and SVGIG (reference sequence). Trimming removed 5 bases from V and 1 base from J, with 11 bases in between. This CDR3 has 13 residues. CDR3 amino acids: CAWSTQGNTEAFF. As DNA, the CDR3 is TGTGCCTGGTCCACACAGGGGAACACTGAAGCTTTCTTT.

The chain uses TRBV6-6 and TRBJ2-1; D might be TRBD2 (5 bases). Trimming stripped 0 bases from V and 4 bases from J, with 10 bases between. The CDR3 sequence is 15 residues long. Germline V lookup: CDR1 MNHNY, CDR2 SVGAGI (reference sequence). CDR3 in DNA: TGTGCCAGCAGTTACTCCCTGGACTTATACAATGAGCAGTTCTTC. Protein product: CASSYSLDLYNEQFF.

This clone was picked up a small number of times. CDR3 nucleotides: TGTGCCAGCAGCTTGGACAGAGAGCAGTACTTC. As protein: CASSLDREQYF. The rearrangement links TRBV13 to TRBJ2-7; D might be TRBD1 (6 bases). Germline CDR1 and CDR2: PRHDT and FYEKMQ (reference sequence). V was cut by 3 bases and J by 7 bases, with 7 bases left in between. The CDR3 contains 11 residues.

As concerns this clone: Other nucleotide sequences from this sample produce the same CDR3. This chain uses TRBV19 with TRBJ2-6; weak D call: TRBD1 (6 bases). The CDR3 spans 16 residues. The germline gives CDR1 LNHDA, CDR2 SQIVND (reference sequence). The V end was cut by 3 bases, the J end by 4 bases, with 13 bases between. The CDR3 sequence is CASSMDSLAGANVLTF. CDR3 in DNA: TGTGCCAGTAGTATGGACAGTCTAGCCGGGGCCAACGTCCTGACTTTC.

This chain connects TRBV5-1 to TRBJ2-3, with 11 bases identical to TRBD2. Germline CDR1 SGHRS, CDR2 YFSETQ. Trimming cost V 1 base and J 10 bases; bases outside gene matches: 8. This CDR3 is 15 amino acids long. CDR3 bases: TGCGCCAGCAGCTTGCAACTAGCGGGGGCCCTACCGCAGTATTTT. Its translation is CASSLQLAGALPQYF.

The chain uses TRBV5-1 and TRBJ2-2; 7 bases line up with TRBD2. Germline values: CDR1 SGHRS, CDR2 YFSETQ. V dropped 3 bases and J dropped 5; count of bases not matched to a gene: 4. This CDR3 contains 14 residues. CDR3 loop: CASSSDGGTGELFF. The DNA for the CDR3 is TGCGCCAGCAGCTCGGACGGGGGGACCGGGGAGCTGTTTTTT.

The J gene is TRBJ2-1, the V gene TRBV16; TRBD2 agrees at 7 bases. The CDR3 runs to 16 residues. Germline assignment: CDR1 KGHSY and CDR2 FQNENV. V gave up 4 bases and J gave up 5 bases; unmatched junction bases: 11. The DNA of the CDR3 is TGTGCCAGCAGCCCCGGGGGTGCGGGGGTAAACAATGAGCAGTTCTTC. It specifies CASSPGGAGVNNEQFF.

J is TRBJ1-1 and V is TRBV6-5; 9 nucleotides line up with TRBD1. The CDR3 extends over 14 amino acids. Per the germline V gene, CDR1 is MNHEY and CDR2 is SVGAGI. V shed 7 bases and J 6 bases; nucleotides not matched to a gene: 9. The CDR3 sequence: CASTPGQGRSEAFF. As DNA, the CDR3 is TGTGCCAGCACCCCGGGACAGGGAAGGTCTGAAGCTTTCTTT.

V and J are TRBV20-1 and TRBJ1-1; tentative D call: TRBD1 (5 bases). CDR1 DFQATT and CDR2 SNEGSKA come from the germline V gene (reference sequence). Deletions cut 3 bases from V and 6 bases from J, with 11 bases between. This CDR3 is built from 12 residues. CDR3 protein: CSASTGISEAFF. DNA of the CDR3: TGCAGTGCTAGTACAGGTATCTCTGAAGCTTTCTTT.

For the CDR3, the DNA is TGTGCCAGCAGCTTAGGAGGGGTGACGGAAAAACTGTTTTTT. Amino acid sequence: CASSLGGVTEKLFF. This chain uses TRBV5-8 with TRBJ1-4, with D perhaps matching TRBD1 (5 bases). CDR1 SGHTS and CDR2 YDEGEE come from the germline V gene. Trimming pared 2 bases from V and 8 bases from J, leaving 13 bases between. CDR3 size: 14 residues. The variable domain in full, completed from reference TRBV5-8 and TRBJ1-4, reads EAGVTQSPTHLIKTRGQQATLRCSPISGHTSVYWYQQALGLGLQFLLWYDEGEERNRGNFPPRFSGRQFPNYSSELNVNALELEDSALYLCASSLGGVTEKLFFGSGTQLSVL.

V is TRBV5-5 and J is TRBJ2-1; 12 bases align to TRBD2. Trimming at V came to 0 bases and at J to 10 bases, leaving 5 bases not matched to a gene. CDR1 SGHKS and CDR2 YYEKEE come from the germline V gene (reference sequence). The CDR3 spans 15 residues. CDR3 sequence: CASSLGTSGVEEQFF. In DNA form, the CDR3 reads TGTGCCAGCAGCTTGGGGACTAGCGGGGTTGAGGAGCAGTTCTTC.

As to this clone: In the same sample, other DNA sequences code for this CDR3. The chain employs TRBV3-1 (or the pseudogene TRBV3-2) and TRBJ1-6, with unresolved D. The V gene lost 4 bases and the J gene lost 0 bases, with 4 bases spanning the gap. Germline CDR1 reads LGHDT; CDR2 reads YNNKEL (reference sequence). The CDR3 is made up of 14 amino acids. In nucleotides, the CDR3 is TGTGCCAGCAGCCCCAGCTCCTATAATTCACCCCTCCACTTT. This sequence encodes CASSPSSYNSPLHF.

The chain has TRBV29-1 and TRBJ2-1; 8 bases fit TRBD2. The CDR3 is 13 amino acids. CDR1 is SQVTM and CDR2 is ANQGSEA in the germline V gene. The V gene end was trimmed by 4 bases and the J gene end by 5 bases; junction bases not matched to a gene: 4. Here the CDR3 DNA reads TGCAGCGTTGGCGGGACTAGAAACAATGAGCAGTTCTTC. Its translation: CSVGGTRNNEQFF.

The V and J genes are TRBV19 and TRBJ2-5; 9 bases fit TRBD1. The length of the CDR3 is 14 residues. CDR1 is LNHDA, CDR2 SQIVND, per germline (reference sequence). Trimming at V came to 4 bases and at J to 7 bases, leaving 7 bases not matched to a gene. CDR3 DNA sequence: TGTGCCAGTAGTACGGGACAGGGAAGGGTGACCCAGTACTTC. Protein sequence: CASSTGQGRVTQYF.

This chain uses TRBV6-1 with TRBJ1-4, with D possibly being TRBD1 (6 bases). CDR3 length equals 15 residues. Per germline, CDR1 MNHNS and CDR2 SASEGT. V lost 3 bases to trimming and J lost 3 bases, with 11 bases between them. In DNA, the CDR3 is TGTGCCAGCAGTGACAAGGCAGGGGCTAATGAAAAACTGTTTTTT. Protein sequence: CASSDKAGANEKLFF.

V and J are TRBV9 and TRBJ2-5; 11 positions agree with TRBD1. The CDR3 contains 14 residues. Germline lookup yields CDR1 SGDLS and CDR2 YYNGEE. V lost 3 bases and J lost 5; bases outside the gene matches: 3. DNA for the CDR3: TGTGCCAGCAGCGCGGGACAGGGGGGGGAGACCCAGTACTTC. Translating it yields CASSAGQGGETQYF.

The V and J genes are TRBV7-2 and TRBJ2-3; D remains unclear. This CDR3 is 16 amino acids long. The germline V gene has CDR1 SGHTA and CDR2 FQGNSA. Trimming left V 1 base short and J 2 bases short, with 13 bases between. This CDR3 is CASSLESTAYTDTQYF. The CDR3 bases are TGTGCCAGCAGCTTAGAGAGTACAGCCTACACAGATACGCAGTATTTT. Filled out from reference TRBV7-2 and TRBJ2-3, the complete variable domain reads GAGVSQSPSNKVTEKGKDVELRCDPISGHTALYWYRQSLGQGLEFLIYFQGNSAPDKSGLPSDRFSAERTGGSVSTLTIQRTQQEDSAVYLCASSLESTAYTDTQYFGPGTRLTVL.

The chain recombines TRBV6-6 with TRBJ1-5, with D hard to call. Per germline, CDR1 MNHNY and CDR2 SVGAGI (reference sequence). The CDR3 spans 15 residues. The V end was cut by 0 bases, the J end by 0 bases, with 6 bases between. As DNA, the CDR3 is TGTGCCAGCAGTTACTCGTCAGTTAGCAATCAGCCCCAGCATTTT. Translation gives CASSYSSVSNQPQHF.